Listed here are 18 T cell receptor beta chains from one sample, sequenced in a study of PD-1 blockade in mismatch repair-deficient tumors. Method: immunoSEQ multiplex PCR; TCRdb's copy keeps in-frame clones and lacks some. This sample yields roughly 130,000 clones, of which 88% are seen a single time; approximately 12% belongs to the top ten. The sample in question was peripheral blood, obtained approximately 73 weeks after starting pembrolizumab. All receptors derive from an adult with mismatch repair-deficient cancer.

This chain joins TRBV6-1 and TRBJ1-5, with 8 nucleotides matching TRBD1. This CDR3 contains 15 residues. Germline-derived CDR1 and CDR2 are MNHNS and SASEGT. V lost 3 bases, J lost 2 bases, and 3 bases stayed unmatched. The CDR3 coding sequence is TGTGCCAGCAGTGACGGACAGGGTGGCAATCAGCCCCAGCATTTT. It is translated as CASSDGQGGNQPQHF.

The chain is built from TRBV7-8 and TRBJ2-2; TRBD1 agrees at 7 bases. The CDR3 is made up of 16 amino acids. V lost 5 bases, J lost 6 bases, and 12 bases stayed unmatched. From germline, CDR1 is SGHVS and CDR2 FQNEAQ. The CDR3 region is CASSPRTGVWSGELFF. The CDR3, as DNA: TGTGCCAGCAGCCCACGAACAGGGGTATGGTCCGGGGAGCTGTTTTTT.

The chain couples TRBV6-5 to TRBJ2-1; 9 bases are shared with TRBD1. The V and J ends lost 1 base and 2 bases, in that order; junction bases with no gene match: 3. CDR1 and CDR2 from the germline V gene are MNHEY and SVGAGI. The CDR3 extends over 16 amino acids. The CDR3 DNA sequence: TGTGCCAGCAGTTACTACAGGGGGCCCCCCTACAATGAGCAGTTCTTC. It encodes CASSYYRGPPYNEQFF.

The V and J genes are TRBV28 and TRBJ2-5, with 10 positions matching TRBD2. Germline V gene sequence: CDR1 MDHEN, CDR2 SYDVKM. The ends lost 6 bases at V and 6 bases at J; junction bases unmatched: 13. This CDR3 spans 16 amino acids. The CDR3 protein is CASRGLANKLGKTQYF. Written as DNA, the CDR3 is TGTGCCAGCAGGGGACTAGCGAACAAACTAGGAAAGACCCAGTACTTC.

This clone came up once. Germline and junction disagree at one end, which may indicate a read error. The rearrangement links TRBV6-6 to TRBJ2-7; D is unresolved. The CDR3 is 13 residues long. The V gene's germline CDR1 is MNHNY and CDR2 SVGAGI (reference sequence). The CDR3 nucleotides read TGTGCCAGCAGTTCCGGGTTCTCCTCCGAGCAGTACTTC. It encodes CASSSGFSSEQYF.

V usage is TRBV5-5 and J usage is TRBJ2-7; D may be TRBD2 (5 bases). Trimming removed 3 bases at V and 7 bases at J, with 23 bases between. Germline V gene data show CDR1 as SGHKS and CDR2 as YYEKEE (reference sequence). This CDR3 spans 16 amino acids. The CDR3 region is CASSSLDSNPVLEQYF. Written as DNA, the CDR3 is TGTGCCAGCAGCTCGTTGGACTCCAACCCCGTATTAGAGCAGTACTTC.

The V and J genes are TRBV5-4 and TRBJ2-5; 7 bases agree with TRBD1. The V gene's germline CDR1 is SGHNT and CDR2 YYREEE (reference sequence). There are 16 residues in the CDR3. Trimming took 3 bases from V and 5 from J; bases not matched to a gene: 13. The DNA for the CDR3 is TGTGCCAGCAGCTCAAGTCAGGGGGAGCGACGGGAGACCCAGTACTTC. It codes for CASSSSQGERRETQYF.

V and J are TRBV4-1 and TRBJ2-7, with no clear D. The germline CDR1 and CDR2 sequences are MGHRA and YSYEKL. V lost 3 bases to trimming and J lost 2 bases, with 14 bases between them. The CDR3 has 15 amino acids. The CDR3 DNA follows: TGCGCCAGCAGCCATGTTCACGGAGACACCTACGAGCAGTACTTC. It specifies CASSHVHGDTYEQYF.

This chain connects TRBV27 to TRBJ2-3, with 9 bases identical to TRBD1. The CDR3 has 15 residues. Trimming cost V 6 bases and J 3 bases; bases outside gene matches: 7. CDR1 MNHEY and CDR2 SMNVEV come from the germline V gene (reference sequence). CDR3: CASSPPGQGTDTQYF. In DNA, the CDR3 is TGTGCCAGCAGCCCACCGGGACAGGGAACAGATACGCAGTATTTT.

The count of this clone is one. The gene calls are TRBV19 and TRBJ1-5; the match to TRBD1 covers 8 bases. With V trimmed by 3 bases and J by 7 bases, 5 bases remained unmatched. CDR1 LNHDA and CDR2 SQIVND come from the germline V gene (reference sequence). The CDR3 has 14 residues. The CDR3 loop reads CASSIQGAMQPQHF. The DNA of the CDR3 is TGTGCCAGTAGTATCCAGGGGGCGATGCAGCCCCAGCATTTT.

The rearrangement uses TRBV4-3 and TRBJ2-1, with 14 bases matching TRBD2. The CDR3 is made up of 17 amino acids. The germline CDR1 and CDR2 sequences are LGHNA and YSLEER. The V segment lost 0 bases and the J segment 10 bases; nucleotides outside the gene matches: 8. The CDR3, as DNA: TGCGCCAGCAGCCAAGATAGACGACTAGCGGGAGGGCCGGAGCAGTTCTTC. Translation: CASSQDRRLAGGPEQFF.

The gene calls are TRBV9 and TRBJ1-2; 9 positions match TRBD1. The trim removed 0 bases at V and 4 bases at J, leaving 19 bases unmatched. Germline V lookup: CDR1 SGDLS, CDR2 YYNGEE. The CDR3 contains 20 residues. The CDR3 DNA follows: TGTGCCAGCAGCGTAGCTACGAACCCGGGACAGGGACAACGGGGCTATGGCTACACCTTC. Translating gives CASSVATNPGQGQRGYGYTF.

The chain employs TRBV15 and TRBJ2-1; D is uncertain. The V gene lost 4 bases and the J gene lost 8 bases, with 12 bases spanning the gap. Looked up from germline, CDR1 is LNHNV and CDR2 is YYDKDF (reference sequence). This CDR3 is built from 13 residues. The CDR3 is CATSIGLGDEQFF. In DNA form, the CDR3 reads TGTGCCACCAGCATCGGCCTCGGCGATGAGCAGTTCTTC.

This clone was seen only once. The chain uses TRBV5-6 and TRBJ1-3; D not certain. The V gene lost 0 bases and the J gene lost 4 bases, with 8 bases spanning the gap. This CDR3 spans 14 amino acids. CDR1 and CDR2 (germline): SGHDT, YYEEEE. Here the CDR3 reads CASSLGHAGNTIYF. CDR3 nucleotide sequence: TGTGCCAGCAGCTTGGGGCATGCCGGAAACACCATATATTTT.

The chain joins TRBV19 to TRBJ2-7; D may be TRBD1 (6 bases). The CDR3 loop spans 15 amino acids. V gave up 5 bases and J gave up 2 bases, with 16 bases separating them. Germline V gene data show CDR1 as LNHDA and CDR2 as SQIVND (reference sequence). For the CDR3, the DNA is TGTGCCAGTAGTGCCAGGGGCTACCTCACCTACGAGCAGTACTTC. Protein product: CASSARGYLTYEQYF.

To note about this clone: Distinct nucleotide sequences in the sample also encode this CDR3. The V gene is TRBV5-1, the J gene TRBJ2-2; a possible D gene is TRBD2 (5 bases). V was shortened by 1 base and J by 6 bases, with 7 bases between the two germline ends. The germline gives CDR1 SGHRS, CDR2 YFSETQ. CDR3 length: 13 amino acids. The CDR3 DNA follows: TGCGCCAGCAGCTTGTCCGGGGCCGGGGAGCTGTTTTTT. Translating gives CASSLSGAGELFF. The full variable domain, with the rest looked up from reference TRBV5-1 and TRBJ2-2, is KAGVTQTPRYLIKTRGQQVTLSCSPISGHRSVSWYQQTPGQGLQFLFEYFSETQRNKGNFPGRFSGRQFSNSRSEMNVSTLELGDSALYLCASSLSGAGELFFGEGSRLTVL.

CDR3 DNA: TGTGCCAGCAGCCAAGATGGCGGGGTCTATGGCTACACCTTC. It specifies CASSQDGGVYGYTF. This sequence joins TRBV14 and TRBJ1-2, with D hard to call. CDR3 length equals 14 residues. Germline-derived CDR1 and CDR2 are SGHDN and FVKESK. The germline V and J ends were trimmed by 0 bases and 4 bases, with 9 bases remaining between them.

This clone appeared a single time. The rearrangement uses TRBV6-1 and TRBJ1-5; weak D call: TRBD1 (6 bases). In germline, CDR1 is MNHNS, CDR2 SASEGT. The CDR3 has 15 residues. The V and J ends lost 6 bases and 6 bases respectively, with 18 bases between them. This CDR3 is CASSQTWGASQPQHF. The CDR3 coding sequence is TGTGCCAGCAGCCAGACCTGGGGGGCTAGTCAGCCCCAGCATTTT.